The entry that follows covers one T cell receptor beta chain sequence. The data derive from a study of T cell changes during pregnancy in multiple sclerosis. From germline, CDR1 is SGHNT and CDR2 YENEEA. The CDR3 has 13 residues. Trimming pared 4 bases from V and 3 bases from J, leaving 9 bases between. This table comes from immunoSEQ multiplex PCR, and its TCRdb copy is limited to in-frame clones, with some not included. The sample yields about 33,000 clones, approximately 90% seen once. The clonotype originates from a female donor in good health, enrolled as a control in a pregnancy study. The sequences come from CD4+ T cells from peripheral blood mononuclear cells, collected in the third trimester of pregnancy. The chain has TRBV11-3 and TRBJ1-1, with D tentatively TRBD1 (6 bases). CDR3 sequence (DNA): TGTGCCAGCAGCTGGGGGCCAGACACTGAAGCTTTCTTT. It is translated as CASSWGPDTEAFF.